Below, 16 T cell receptor beta chains from the same sample are listed, as sequenced in a study of blood T cell repertoires in COVID-19 (TCRdb year 2020). Receptor libraries were prepared by the immunoSEQ multiplex PCR assay. Imported from immuneACCESS, the table was reduced by TCRdb to in-frame sequences with V and J called. These copies leave out some clones; in studies compared against another copy, an unresolved V gene accounts for under half, and the cause of the remainder is not known. The sample records a few hundred thousand clones, 70% to 90% of which are singletons. The biggest ten clones account for under 11% of the sample. Sequencing was carried out using peripheral blood. Source of these receptors: a woman older than 75 with acute or convalescent COVID-19.

The rearrangement joins TRBV19 to TRBJ1-1; 7 bases align to TRBD1. The length of the CDR3 is 12 residues. V lost 11 bases, J lost 11 bases, and 14 bases stayed unmatched. Germline V lookup: CDR1 LNHDA, CDR2 SQIVND (reference sequence). The DNA for the CDR3 is TGTGCCGTTTCAACGACAGGGTTCCGGGCTTTCTTT. It specifies CAVSTTGFRAFF.

The V and J genes are TRBV7-2 and TRBJ2-3; TRBD1 matches 8 bases. Germline CDR1 is SGHTA and CDR2 is FQGNSA. This CDR3 has 16 amino acids. Trimming took 4 bases from V and 2 from J; bases not matched to a gene: 8. CDR3 sequence: CASSSSGGGITDTQYF. The CDR3, as DNA: TGTGCCAGCAGCTCCTCAGGGGGCGGGATCACAGATACGCAGTATTTT.

V usage is TRBV6-5 and J usage is TRBJ2-5; the match to TRBD2 covers 15 bases. Germline loops: CDR1 MNHEY, CDR2 SVGAGI. This CDR3 is built from 14 residues. V lost 8 bases and J lost 4; bases outside the gene matches: 2. CDR3 DNA: TGTGCCAGCGCGGGACTAGCGGGAGGAGAGACCCAGTACTTC. It is translated as CASAGLAGGETQYF.

In its sample, this clone was seen a few times. This chain uses TRBV4-2 with TRBJ2-3; a possible D gene is TRBD2 (5 bases). CDR3 length: 16 amino acids. V was clipped by 0 bases and J by 4 bases, with 14 bases between them. Germline CDR1 LGHNA, CDR2 YNFKEQ. The CDR3 loop reads CASSQEDFLGPDTQYF. DNA for the CDR3: TGTGCCAGCAGCCAAGAGGACTTTCTAGGCCCAGATACGCAGTATTTT.

The table lists this clone with a count of one. The chain combines TRBV28 with TRBJ1-2; D gene ambiguous. The CDR3 length is 15 residues. CDR1 MDHEN and CDR2 SYDVKM come from the germline V gene. Trimming shortened V by 4 bases and J by 5 bases, and 17 bases separated the two germline ends. CDR3 DNA: TGTGCCAGCAGTTCCCGCGTTGGGTCGGAGTATGGCTACACCTTC. Encoded protein: CASSSRVGSEYGYTF.

This chain joins TRBV25-1 and TRBJ1-6; possible D gene TRBD1, 5 bases. From germline, CDR1 is MGHDK and CDR2 SYGVNS. V lost 3 bases to trimming and J lost 0 bases, with 15 bases between them. CDR3 length equals 18 residues. The CDR3 nucleotides are TGTGCCAGCAGTGATAGGGGTGGATTAAGCTCCTATAATTCACCCCTCCACTTT. It specifies CASSDRGGLSSYNSPLHF.

The CDR3 loop is CASSVDQGGLEQYF. As DNA, the CDR3 is TGTGCCAGCAGCGTTGATCAGGGAGGTCTCGAGCAGTACTTC. V and J are TRBV9 and TRBJ2-7, with a weak D call TRBD2 (6 bases). The CDR3 extends over 14 amino acids. CDR1 and CDR2 (germline): SGDLS, YYNGEE. Deletions cut 2 bases from V and 6 bases from J, with 15 bases between.

The chain combines TRBV3-1 (or the pseudogene TRBV3-2) with TRBJ1-2; perhaps TRBD1 as D (6 bases). Deletions cut 0 bases from V and 0 bases from J, with 11 bases between. The germline gives CDR1 LGHDT, CDR2 YNNKEL (reference sequence). The CDR3 loop spans 16 amino acids. CDR3 amino acids: CASSQDGTGTNYGYTF. CDR3 bases: TGTGCCAGCAGCCAAGATGGTACAGGGACTAACTATGGCTACACCTTC.

This clone showed up just once. The junction and the germline gene differ at one end; a read error may be behind it. The V call is TRBV7-9, the J call TRBJ2-7; 9 bases line up with TRBD2. The CDR3 is 14 residues long. Germline CDR1 SEHNR, CDR2 FQNEAQ (reference sequence). This CDR3 reads CASSIAGAVYEQYF. Written as DNA, the CDR3 is TGTGCCAGCAGCATAGCGGGAGCCGTCTACGAGCAGTACTTC.

The rearrangement joins TRBV28 to TRBJ2-5, with 7 bases lining up with TRBD2. CDR1 and CDR2 from the germline V gene are MDHEN and SYDVKM. The CDR3 runs 16 residues. The trim removed 6 bases at V and 5 bases at J, leaving 15 bases unmatched. As DNA, the CDR3 is TGTGCCAGCAGCCCTGGAAAAGCGGGGTCAGGGGAGACCCAGTACTTC. Protein: CASSPGKAGSGETQYF. The full variable domain, completed using reference TRBV28 and TRBJ2-5, is DVKVTQSSRYLVKRTGEKVFLECVQDMDHENMFWYRQDPGLGLRLIYFSYDVKMKEKGDIPEGYSVSREKKERFSLILESASTNQTSMYLCASSPGKAGSGETQYFGPGTRLLVL.

The rearrangement uses TRBV5-6 and TRBJ2-3; 11 bases line up with TRBD2. CDR3 length equals 17 residues. The V and J ends lost 4 bases and 0 bases, in that order; junction bases with no gene match: 7. CDR1 and CDR2 from the germline V gene are SGHDT and YYEEEE. CDR3 bases: TGTGCCAGCAGCCACCTAGCGGGGGGCCTGAGCACAGATACGCAGTATTTT. It specifies CASSHLAGGLSTDTQYF.

The rearrangement joins TRBV2 to TRBJ2-7, with D perhaps TRBD1 (5 bases). CDR1 is SNHLY and CDR2 is FYNNEI in the germline V gene. The CDR3 spans 14 residues. Trimming took off 6 bases at V and 2 bases at J, with 14 bases between the two ends. The CDR3: CASRRQSPPYEQYF. CDR3 DNA sequence: TGTGCCAGCAGAAGACAGTCTCCACCCTACGAGCAGTACTTC.

This clone was detected once. The CDR3 sequence is CASSAEAYEQYF. The CDR3 nucleotides are TGTGCCAGCAGTGCCGAGGCTTACGAGCAGTACTTC. The gene calls are TRBV2 and TRBJ2-7; D ambiguous. The V end was cut by 4 bases, the J end by 4 bases, with 8 bases between. Per germline, CDR1 SNHLY and CDR2 FYNNEI. The CDR3 contains 12 residues.

The V call is TRBV29-1, the J call TRBJ2-2, with TRBD1 matching over 7 bases. The J segment lost 3 bases and the V segment lost 2 bases, leaving 3 bases of the junction unmatched. Germline V lookup: CDR1 SQVTM, CDR2 ANQGSEA. This CDR3 has 14 amino acids. CDR3 bases: TGCAGCGTTGAACAGCAGGGGGACACCGGGGAGCTGTTTTTT. It specifies CSVEQQGDTGELFF.

This sequence joins TRBV28 and TRBJ2-5; 9 bases are a match to TRBD1. V shed 6 bases and J 5 bases; nucleotides not matched to a gene: 10. The CDR3 extends over 15 amino acids. Germline CDR1 reads MDHEN; CDR2 reads SYDVKM. This CDR3 is CASSSPGQGYETQYF. For the CDR3, the DNA is TGTGCCAGCAGCTCTCCGGGACAGGGCTACGAGACCCAGTACTTC.

A few counts support this clone. The rearrangement uses TRBV5-5 and TRBJ2-1; no clear D gene. CDR3 length: 12 amino acids. Germline CDR1 is SGHKS and CDR2 is YYEKEE (reference sequence). V lost 4 bases to trimming and J lost 9 bases, with 11 bases between them. This CDR3 is CASSPRSPEQFF. The CDR3, as DNA: TGTGCCAGCAGCCCCCGGAGTCCTGAGCAGTTCTTC.